This T cell receptor beta chain is from a study of T cell responses to AZD1222 COVID-19 vaccine. Study-wide points: Nearly half of spike-specific TCRs reportedly target variant regions that are unmutated in the B.1.351 and B.1.1.7 variants. Repertoire collection took place solely once the T cell response had peaked. There were mostly white British donors and more females than males, and clonal diversity was possibly underestimated.

The study pooled second doses at about 4 or about 12 weeks. In germline, CDR1 is MDHEN, CDR2 SYDVKM. V gave up 5 bases and J gave up 2 bases, with 15 bases separating them. CDR3 length: 15 residues. Sequenced by immunoSEQ multiplex PCR; TCRdb stores in-frame clones only, minus some. Of some 150,000 clones in the sample, about 86% were seen once. About this clone itself: Its specificity is not known.

The sequence came from an adult who received the AZD1222 COVID-19 vaccine. The chain carries TRBV28 and TRBJ1-2; D gene uncertain. This specimen was peripheral blood, taken 28 days after the second AZD1222 dose. The CDR3 nucleotides are TGTGCCAGCAGTGTTCTCATGACAAGAAACTATGGCTACACCTTC. Translated: CASSVLMTRNYGYTF.